This T cell receptor (beta chain) originates from a study of a mutant IDH1 vaccine in newly diagnosed glioma listed by TCRdb under 2021. Study-wide context: Of the 30 or so patients who were treated, about 60% were male and roughly 38% were female, and the mean age was roughly 40 years. Peripheral blood was collected at six visits: V03 (baseline), V05, V07, V10, V12 and V13. Longitudinal TCRB deep sequencing was done for roughly 23 treated patients, wherever samples were available for exploratory analyses. Prior to enrollment, patients had been given standard therapy consisting of radiotherapy alone, temozolomide alone, or radiochemotherapy with temozolomide, with the combination given to most patients.

The meaning of the sample's time point label: baseline, week 1 (first vaccination visit). This sample's treatment or condition label indicates: pre-vaccination baseline after standard-of-care therapy. Donors had newly diagnosed WHO grade 3 or 4 IDH1-mutant astrocytomas with loss of nuclear ATRX. The samples were drawn from NOA16, a multicentre, single-arm, open-label phase I trial in Germany that tested a mutant IDH1 peptide vaccine in humans for the first time. Blood drawn at visit V03 was used as the baseline sample for immunogenicity testing. Genomic DNA for TCRB sequencing was extracted from EDTA blood using the DNeasy Blood and Tissue Kit. Results the study describes overall, beyond this receptor: Availability determined which PBMC samples were chosen for TCRB deep sequencing. It was noted by the authors that analyses of patient blood samples could not be reproduced owing to sample limitations. Immune responses induced by the vaccine were seen in 90% to 95% of patients across multiple MHC alleles. Pseudoprogression appeared unrelated to alterations in the top peripheral T cell clonotypes detected by TCRB sequencing.

Libraries came from the immunoSEQ multiplex PCR assay. Rearranged TCR beta chain sequences were amplified with the hsTCRB Kit following the manufacturer's protocol. An Illumina MiSeq was used to sequence the TCRB libraries. The study's processing was this. The proprietary platform of the kit vendor was used for demultiplexing, trimming and gene mapping. TCRdb holds this immuneACCESS table with in-frame rearrangements only. Some clones are missing; in checked studies, unresolved V genes explain under half, and the rest has no known cause. The DNA gave D and trimming, while V, J and clone size come from that table. The sample profile shows approximately 92,000 clones; roughly 85% of them were found once. The ten largest clones represent 7.4% of the sample. Comments on this clone: The target of this receptor is not known. Nothing much larger sits one base from this clone, and base qualities are not available.

At the junction V is shortened by 0 bases and J by 7 bases, with 5 bases in between. Taken from cysteine to phenylalanine, the CDR3 has 11 residues. Only the CDR3 portion is preserved as DNA: 33 bases, with reading frame beginning at the first base. From the germline V gene, CDR1 is SGHDT and CDR2 is YYEEEE. The source material was PBMCs, sampled from a glioma patient treated with radiotherapy, temozolomide or both. This chain is built from TRBV5-6 and TRBJ2-7; too little of a D gene remains to name it. The sequence derives from a woman aged 50 to 60 with glioma. The nucleotide sequence is given as TGTGCCAGCAGCTTGGTCCAGGAGCAGTACTTC. Translated, it gives CASSLVQEQYF.